One sample yielded the 29 T cell receptor beta chains listed below, sequenced in a study of blood T cell repertoires in COVID-19 (dated by TCRdb to the early 2020s). The receptor library was made with the immunoSEQ multiplex PCR assay. TCRdb mirrors the immuneACCESS table, restricted to in-frame sequences. Some clones are absent from its copies; in checked studies, under half trace to an unresolved V gene, and the reason for the others is unknown. A total of hundreds of thousands of clones appear in this sample, nearly 90% of them only once. The leading ten clones occupy under 4% of the sample. The specimen sequenced was peripheral blood. These receptors all stem from a man aged 18 to 30 with active or convalescent COVID-19.

The chain is built from TRBV29-1 and TRBJ1-1, with D possibly matching TRBD1 (5 bases). The V end was cut by 7 bases, the J end by 5 bases, with 14 bases between. Germline-derived CDR1 and CDR2 are SQVTM and ANQGSEA. This CDR3 is 12 amino acids long. CDR3 nucleotides: TGCAGCGGCCGATACGGGGGAACTGAAGCTTTCTTT. Amino acids: CSGRYGGTEAFF.

DNA for the CDR3: TGTGCCAGCAGTTCCGGGGGGCCCGGGGGCTACACCTTC. Amino acids: CASSSGGPGGYTF. V gene TRBV28 combines with J gene TRBJ1-2, with D maybe TRBD1 (6 bases). Germline CDR1 and CDR2: MDHEN and SYDVKM. V lost 4 bases, J lost 8 bases, and 14 bases lay in between. The CDR3 spans 13 residues.

The rearrangement joins TRBV3-1 (or the pseudogene TRBV3-2) to TRBJ2-3, with 8 bases matching TRBD2. The CDR3 runs 13 residues. Germline assignment: CDR1 LGHDT and CDR2 YNNKEL (reference sequence). The trim removed 6 bases at V and 8 bases at J, leaving 7 bases unmatched. DNA for the CDR3: TGTGCCAGCAGGGCGGGGGGCGAGGTTACGCAGTATTTT. Translated: CASRAGGEVTQYF.

The chain couples TRBV5-6 to TRBJ1-5; no clear D gene. V was cut by 4 bases and J by 8 bases, with 22 bases left in between. The CDR3 totals 16 residues. Germline values: CDR1 SGHDT, CDR2 YYEEEE. The CDR3 DNA reads TGTGCCAGCAGCACGGGAGGAGTGCTCCCCGGGGAGCCCCAGCATTTT. It encodes CASSTGGVLPGEPQHF.

This rearrangement joins TRBV6-5 to TRBJ1-5; tentative D call: TRBD1 (6 bases). The germline gives CDR1 MNHEY, CDR2 SVGAGI. V shed 6 bases and J shed 9 bases, with 21 bases lying between them. The CDR3 sequence is 15 residues long. The CDR3 sequence is CASRKTGNDGRPQHF. As DNA, the CDR3 is TGTGCCAGCAGAAAAACAGGGAACGATGGTAGGCCCCAGCATTTT.

The chain uses TRBV6-5 and TRBJ1-1; D is perhaps TRBD1 (5 bases). The germline V and J ends were trimmed by 6 bases and 4 bases, with 12 bases remaining between them. CDR1 MNHEY and CDR2 SVGAGI come from the germline V gene. The CDR3 runs to 13 residues. The CDR3 loop is CASRPTGITEAFF. In nucleotides, the CDR3 is TGTGCCAGCAGGCCAACAGGTATCACTGAAGCTTTCTTT.

This chain links TRBV25-1 with TRBJ1-2, with a possible D match to TRBD1 (6 bases). Germline assignment: CDR1 MGHDK and CDR2 SYGVNS. The CDR3 runs 14 residues. V was pared by 3 bases and J by 8 bases, with 16 bases between. The CDR3 bases are TGTGCCAGCAGTGAGGTCAAATCGGGGGGCGGCTACACCTTC. Encoded protein: CASSEVKSGGGYTF.

The DNA for the CDR3 is TGTGCCAGCAGCTTTTATCCGGGGTTGGAGACCCAGTACTTC. It encodes CASSFYPGLETQYF. The chain carries TRBV5-5 and TRBJ2-5, with TRBD2 as a possible D gene (5 bases). V lost 2 bases and J lost 5, with 13 bases in between. Germline lookup yields CDR1 SGHKS and CDR2 YYEKEE (reference sequence). This CDR3 has 14 residues.

The chain recombines TRBV11-2 with TRBJ1-2, with 7 bases aligning to TRBD1. This CDR3 comprises 13 residues. From germline, CDR1 is SGHAT and CDR2 FQNNGV. With 6 bases clipped from V and 8 bases from J, the junction kept 9 bases outside the gene matches. Here the CDR3 reads CASRQRQGDGYTF. The CDR3 nucleotides are TGTGCCAGCAGGCAGCGCCAGGGGGACGGCTACACCTTC.

The chain is built from TRBV2 and TRBJ1-2; D gene unclear. The germline V gene encodes CDR1 SNHLY and CDR2 FYNNEI. The CDR3 totals 12 residues. Trimming removed 2 bases at V and 7 bases at J, with 8 bases between. CDR3 coding DNA: TGTGCCAGCAGTGAATTTGAGTTTGGCTACACCTTC. It yields the protein CASSEFEFGYTF.

The V gene is TRBV6-5, the J gene TRBJ2-3, with 9 bases lining up with TRBD2. The V and J ends lost 6 bases and 5 bases, in that order; junction bases with no gene match: 6. This CDR3 has 14 amino acids. Germline V CDR1 and CDR2: MNHEY, SVGAGI. The CDR3 reads CASSQSGGLDTQYF. CDR3 bases: TGTGCCAGCAGCCAAAGCGGGGGGCTAGATACGCAGTATTTT.

Only one count was recorded for this clone. As DNA, the CDR3 is TGTGCCAGCAGTTATGCGGGGGCGCGGACTGAAGCTTTCTTT. Translation gives CASSYAGARTEAFF. The V and J genes are TRBV6-5 and TRBJ1-1; weak D call: TRBD1 (6 bases). The germline V gene encodes CDR1 MNHEY and CDR2 SVGAGI. CDR3 size: 14 residues. The germline V and J ends were trimmed by 3 bases and 5 bases, with 13 bases remaining between them.

V and J are TRBV29-1 and TRBJ2-3; 7 bases are shared with TRBD2. This CDR3 has 13 residues. Germline V lookup: CDR1 SQVTM, CDR2 ANQGSEA. The J segment lost 5 bases and the V segment lost 6 bases, leaving 8 bases of the junction unmatched. The CDR3 protein is CSVRGEGRDTQYF. The DNA of the CDR3 is TGCAGCGTACGCGGGGAGGGGAGAGATACGCAGTATTTT.

The chain recombines TRBV6-5 with TRBJ2-2, with 14 bases identical to TRBD2. The CDR3 consists of 15 residues. The germline gives CDR1 MNHEY, CDR2 SVGAGI. V was clipped by 6 bases and J by 5 bases; unmatched bases: 2. In DNA, the CDR3 is TGTGCCAGCAGGCGGACTAGCGGGAGGACCGGGGAGCTGTTTTTT. As protein: CASRRTSGRTGELFF.

The chain has TRBV5-1 and TRBJ2-5; 9 nucleotides match TRBD2. V lost 5 bases to trimming and J lost 1 base; unmatched junction nucleotides: 0. This CDR3 region has 13 residues. Germline CDR1 is SGHRS and CDR2 is YFSETQ. The CDR3 region is CASRREGQETQYF. As DNA, the CDR3 is TGCGCCAGCAGGCGGGAGGGCCAAGAGACCCAGTACTTC. Complete variable domain (other parts from reference TRBV5-1 and TRBJ2-5): KAGVTQTPRYLIKTRGQQVTLSCSPISGHRSVSWYQQTPGQGLQFLFEYFSETQRNKGNFPGRFSGRQFSNSRSEMNVSTLELGDSALYLCASRREGQETQYFGPGTRLLVL.

The V gene is TRBV2, the J gene TRBJ1-1, with D possibly matching TRBD1 (6 bases). The CDR3 has 13 amino acids. Per germline, CDR1 SNHLY and CDR2 FYNNEI. The V gene lost 1 base and the J gene lost 10 bases, with 13 bases spanning the gap. DNA of the CDR3: TGTGCCAGCAGTGAAGTCGGGGGGCCTGGAGCTTTCTTT. This sequence encodes CASSEVGGPGAFF.

This clone was counted only a few times. CDR3 in amino acids: CASSQQGSGNTIYF. In nucleotides, the CDR3 is TGCGCCAGCAGCCAACAGGGCTCTGGAAACACCATATATTTT. The V and J genes are TRBV4-1 and TRBJ1-3; weak D call: TRBD1 (5 bases). This CDR3 comprises 14 residues. The V gene lost 2 bases and the J gene lost 0 bases, with 5 bases spanning the gap. Germline CDR1 is MGHRA and CDR2 is YSYEKL.

The J gene is TRBJ1-5, the V gene TRBV3-1 (or the pseudogene TRBV3-2); 7 bases align to TRBD1. The CDR3 has 19 residues. V shed 2 bases, J shed 1 base, and the junction held 14 bases outside the gene matches. Germline-derived CDR1 and CDR2 are LGHDT and YNNKEL (reference sequence). This chain's CDR3 is CASSQPCYRQGISNQPQHF. The CDR3 DNA reads as TGTGCCAGCAGCCAACCCTGTTATAGACAGGGAATAAGCAATCAGCCCCAGCATTTT.

The chain employs TRBV7-9 and TRBJ2-7; 9 nucleotides align to TRBD1. The CDR3 length is 15 residues. The germline V gene encodes CDR1 SEHNR and CDR2 FQNEAQ (reference sequence). The V segment lost 6 bases and the J segment 3 bases; nucleotides outside the gene matches: 9. DNA for the CDR3: TGTGCCAGCAGGGCTGGGACAGGGTATTGCTACGAGCAGTACTTC. Its translation is CASRAGTGYCYEQYF.

This clone was counted only a few times. V and J are TRBV4-3 and TRBJ2-7; TRBD1 matches at 12 bases. The J segment lost 5 bases and the V segment lost 1 base, leaving 6 bases of the junction unmatched. The CDR3 spans 16 residues. CDR1 is LGHNA and CDR2 is YSLEER in the germline V gene. CDR3 DNA: TGCGCCAGCAGCCAAGCGGCGGGACAGGGGGCCCACGAGCAGTACTTC. Amino acid sequence: CASSQAAGQGAHEQYF.

This chain joins TRBV14 and TRBJ1-2, with 8 bases identical to TRBD1. The germline CDR1 and CDR2 sequences are SGHDN and FVKESK. CDR3 length: 14 residues. Trimming cost V 4 bases and J 4 bases; bases outside gene matches: 5. The CDR3 is CASSLDRGGYGYTF. CDR3 sequence (DNA): TGTGCCAGCAGCCTAGACAGGGGTGGCTATGGCTACACCTTC.

The chain uses TRBV20-1 and TRBJ1-4, with no clear D. The CDR3 is 10 residues long. The germline CDR1 and CDR2 sequences are DFQATT and SNEGSKA (reference sequence). The V and J ends lost 1 base and 8 bases respectively, with 2 bases between them. DNA for the CDR3: TGCAGTGCTAGAGCGGAAAAACTGTTTTTT. Protein: CSARAEKLFF.

The V call is TRBV18, the J call TRBJ1-1; 7 bases fit TRBD1. The germline V gene has CDR1 KGHSH and CDR2 LQKENI. Trimming at V came to 5 bases and at J to 5 bases, leaving 11 bases not matched to a gene. This CDR3 is built from 15 residues. The CDR3 coding sequence is TGTGCCAGCTCAGCCCGACAGGGAGCGGTGACTGAAGCTTTCTTT. Residues: CASSARQGAVTEAFF. Looking up the rest from reference TRBV18 and TRBJ1-1 gives the full variable domain: NAGVMQNPRHLVRRRGQEARLRCSPMKGHSHVYWYRQLPEEGLKFMVYLQKENIIDESGMPKERFSAEFPKEGPSILRIQQVVRGDSAAYFCASSARQGAVTEAFFGQGTRLTVV.

The rearrangement uses TRBV10-3 and TRBJ2-5, with D possibly being TRBD2 (7 bases). Between the trimmed V and J ends, which lost 6 bases and 5 bases, there was a span of 13 bases. This CDR3 is 13 amino acids long. Germline V CDR1 and CDR2: ENHRY, SYGVKD. CDR3 in amino acids: CAISVKGGETQYF. CDR3 nucleotides: TGTGCCATCAGCGTCAAGGGGGGGGAGACCCAGTACTTC.

The chain uses TRBV28 and TRBJ2-2; 13 bases agree with TRBD2. V was clipped by 4 bases and J by 4 bases; unmatched bases: 6. The CDR3 totals 17 residues. Germline lookup yields CDR1 MDHEN and CDR2 SYDVKM. The CDR3 loop reads CASSSILAGGLTGELFF. In DNA, the CDR3 is TGTGCCAGCAGTTCCATACTAGCGGGAGGGCTCACCGGGGAGCTGTTTTTT. Complete variable domain (other parts from reference TRBV28 and TRBJ2-2): DVKVTQSSRYLVKRTGEKVFLECVQDMDHENMFWYRQDPGLGLRLIYFSYDVKMKEKGDIPEGYSVSREKKERFSLILESASTNQTSMYLCASSSILAGGLTGELFFGEGSRLTVL.

The J gene is TRBJ2-3, the V gene TRBV24-1; 9 bases line up with TRBD1. V lost 5 bases and J lost 2; bases outside the gene matches: 1. The germline V gene encodes CDR1 KGHDR and CDR2 SFDVKD. CDR3 length: 14 residues. CDR3 bases: TGTGCCACCAGTGGGACAGGGGCCACAGATACGCAGTATTTT. This translates into CATSGTGATDTQYF.

This clone occurred once. The V call is TRBV6-1, the J call TRBJ2-5; tentatively, D is TRBD2 (6 bases). Germline V gene data show CDR1 as MNHNS and CDR2 as SASEGT. This CDR3 contains 18 residues. The V gene lost 0 bases and the J gene lost 3 bases, with 20 bases spanning the gap. The CDR3 DNA sequence: TGTGCCAGCAGTGAAGCTTTCAGGGAGGAAGGGAAGAAAGAGACCCAGTACTTC. Translation: CASSEAFREEGKKETQYF.

This sequence joins TRBV7-2 and TRBJ1-1; D uncertain. V lost 2 bases, J lost 3 bases, and 13 bases lay in between. The CDR3 has 15 residues. In germline, CDR1 is SGHTA, CDR2 FQGNSA. Written as DNA, the CDR3 is TGTGCCAGCAGCTTATTGAGTTTGAGGTACACTGAAGCTTTCTTT. It translates to CASSLLSLRYTEAFF.

The rearrangement uses TRBV6-1 and TRBJ1-3; 7 nucleotides line up with TRBD1. The CDR3 consists of 15 residues. V shed 1 base, J shed 4 bases, and the junction held 4 bases outside the gene matches. Germline CDR1 and CDR2: MNHNS and SASEGT. DNA for the CDR3: TGTGCCAGCAGTGAAGTGCGGACAGGCGGAAACACCATATATTTT. Translating gives CASSEVRTGGNTIYF.